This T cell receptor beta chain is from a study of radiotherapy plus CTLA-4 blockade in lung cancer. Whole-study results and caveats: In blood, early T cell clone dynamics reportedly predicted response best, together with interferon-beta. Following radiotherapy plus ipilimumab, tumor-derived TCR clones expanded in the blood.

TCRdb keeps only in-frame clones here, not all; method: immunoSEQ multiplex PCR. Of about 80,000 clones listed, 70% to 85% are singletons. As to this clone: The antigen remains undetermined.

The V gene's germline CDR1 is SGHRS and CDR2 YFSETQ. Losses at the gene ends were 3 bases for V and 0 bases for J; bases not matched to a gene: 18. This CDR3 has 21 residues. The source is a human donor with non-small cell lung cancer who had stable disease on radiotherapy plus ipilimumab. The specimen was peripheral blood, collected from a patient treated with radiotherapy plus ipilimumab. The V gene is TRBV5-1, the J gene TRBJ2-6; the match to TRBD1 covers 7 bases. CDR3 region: CASSSAPSSTGLGSGANVLTF. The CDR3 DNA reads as TGCGCCAGCAGCTCAGCGCCTTCCTCGACAGGGCTTGGCTCTGGGGCCAACGTCCTGACTTTC.